Listed below are T cell receptor beta chains from one sample, sequenced in a study of OX40 agonist ivuxolimab in advanced cancers. The data were produced by immunoSEQ multiplex PCR, yet TCRdb's version contains in-frame clones alone and is incomplete. The sample records tens of thousands of clones, roughly 80% being singletons. Here the sequenced sample was CD4+ or CD8+ T cells sorted from blood, taken in a trial of the OX40 agonist ivuxolimab. The receptors originated from an adult with an advanced solid tumor such as melanoma, head and neck, liver or kidney cancer. Both conserved end residues are part of each CDR3. A D gene is named only where the DNA matches it firmly. Expanded clones get a size class; other rows say once, few or many, or leave the size out.

abundance	v_gene	j_gene	d_gene	CDR3nt	CDR3aa
-	TRBV30	TRBJ1-1	-	TGTGCCTGGGCCCGGGGGCGGCGCACTGAAGCTTTCTTT	CAWARGRRTEAFF
few	TRBV6-5	TRBJ2-7	TRBD1	TGTGCCAGCAGAGTCGGACAGGGGGGATACGAGCAGTACTTC	CASRVGQGGYEQYF
once	TRBV10-2	TRBJ2-7	TRBD2	TGCGCCAGCAGCCTGACCAGGGAGGGCGAGCAGTACTTC	CASSLTREGEQYF
-	TRBV7-6	TRBJ2-1	TRBD2	TGTGCCAGCAGCCTGTTGACTAGCGGGGGGCCCACCCGTTACAATGAGCAGTTCTTC	CASSLLTSGGPTRYNEQFF
once	TRBV28	TRBJ2-3	-	TGTGCCAGCACCCCCCGGACGGCCGATACGCAGTATTTT	CASTPRTADTQYF
-	TRBV2	TRBJ2-4	-	TGTGCCAGTTCGGATGAAAACATTCAGTACTTC	CASSDENIQYF
once	TRBV2	TRBJ1-2	TRBD1	TGTGCCAGCAGCAGGGGGACTAACTATGGCTACACCTTC	CASSRGTNYGYTF
few	TRBV6-5	TRBJ1-2	TRBD1	TGTGCCAGCACACAGGGGGTGTCTGGCTACACCTTC	CASTQGVSGYTF
-	TRBV6-1	TRBJ2-7	TRBD2	TGTGCCAGCAGTGCACTAGCGGGGGTTTACGAGCAGTACTTC	CASSALAGVYEQYF
-	TRBV19	TRBJ1-1	TRBD1	TGTGCCAGTACCTCGACAGGGACGAACACTGAAGCTTTCTTT	CASTSTGTNTEAFF
-	TRBV28	TRBJ1-1	TRBD1	TGTGCCAGCAGAAACCGGGACAGGGGGAGTAACACTGAAGCTTTCTTT	CASRNRDRGSNTEAFF
-	TRBV6-1	TRBJ1-6	-	TGTGCCAGCAGTAAAACAGGGAGAAATTCACCCCTCCACTTT	CASSKTGRNSPLHF
-	TRBV5-4	TRBJ1-1	-	TGTGCCAGCAGCTTGGTTCGGACTTCAAACACTGAAGCTTTCTTT	CASSLVRTSNTEAFF
-	TRBV5-1	TRBJ2-6	-	TGCGCCAGCAGCTTGACGAGGTCTGGGGCCAACGTCCTGACTTTC	CASSLTRSGANVLTF
-	TRBV2	TRBJ2-7	TRBD1	TGTGCCCGATCGACAGGGGCGGGCGAGCAGTACTTC	CARSTGAGEQYF
-	TRBV9	TRBJ2-3	TRBD2	TGTGCCAGCAGCGTGGGACTAGCGGGGGGGCCCGAAACGCAGTATTTT	CASSVGLAGGPETQYF
once	TRBV9	TRBJ2-7	-	TGTGCCAGCAGCGTAGTGGGGTTCCACGAGCAGTACTTC	CASSVVGFHEQYF
-	TRBV21-1	TRBJ2-3	-	TGTGCCAGCAGCCACCGGGACCGACCTAGCACAGATACGCAGTATTTT	CASSHRDRPSTDTQYF
-	TRBV2	TRBJ2-7	-	TGTGCCAGCAGAGGGACACTTATGTCCTACGAGCAGTACTTC	CASRGTLMSYEQYF
-	TRBV6-6	TRBJ1-4	-	TGTGCCAGTGGGACGGCGGGCGCAACTAATGAAAAACTGTTTTTT	CASGTAGATNEKLFF
-	TRBV6-6	TRBJ2-4	-	TGTGCCAGCACCGACGGGGCCTTAGGAAACATTCAGTACTTC	CASTDGALGNIQYF
-	TRBV12-5	TRBJ2-7	-	TGTGCTAGTGGTTTGGTATTACGGACTTCGGTAGGGGCCCACGAGCAGTACTTC	CASGLVLRTSVGAHEQYF
-	TRBV14	TRBJ2-5	-	TGTGCCAGCAGCCCCAGGGGTTCACAAGAGACCCAGTACTTC	CASSPRGSQETQYF
-	TRBV5-1	TRBJ2-3	-	TGCGCCAGCAGCTTGGCCGCCCAGGCGCAGTATTTT	CASSLAAQAQYF
-	TRBV7-9	TRBJ2-1	-	TGTGCCAGCAGCCCCCTGACCGGGAATGAGCAGTTCTTC	CASSPLTGNEQFF
-	TRBV6-5	TRBJ2-7	-	TGTGCCAGCAGAGACCGCTCCTACGAGCAGTACTTC	CASRDRSYEQYF
-	TRBV5-1	TRBJ1-2	-	TGCGCCAGCAGAACGGACAGTGCTAACTATGGCTACACCTTC	CASRTDSANYGYTF
few	TRBV4-1	TRBJ1-3	-	TGCGCCAGCAGCCAATTCGGGGGGTCTGGAAACACCATATATTTT	CASSQFGGSGNTIYF
-	TRBV11-2	TRBJ2-7	TRBD1	TGTGCCAGCAGCTTAGGAAACAGGGGGCGCGTCCACGAGCAGTACTTC	CASSLGNRGRVHEQYF
-	TRBV7-2	TRBJ2-3	-	TGTGCCAGCAGCCTCCGGGACGGCCCAACAGATACGCAGTATTTT	CASSLRDGPTDTQYF
-	TRBV28	TRBJ1-1	-	TGTGCCAGCACCCTCCCGGGTGGGGCTTTCTTT	CASTLPGGAFF
-	TRBV19	TRBJ2-7	TRBD1	TGTGCTACAACAGGGGACACAATCCCATACGAGCAGTACTTC	CATTGDTIPYEQYF
few	TRBV4-1	TRBJ2-7	-	TGCGCCAGCAGCCAAGAGAAAGCTAGCCCGACTTTGGTCTACGAGCAGTACTTC	CASSQEKASPTLVYEQYF
-	TRBV11-2	TRBJ1-2	-	TGTGCCAGCAGCTTAGGGCCAGGGCCAGCCTATGGCTACACCTTC	CASSLGPGPAYGYTF
-	TRBV19	TRBJ2-5	-	TGTGCCAGTAGTATAGGGGGGTCCCAAGAGACCCAGTACTTC	CASSIGGSQETQYF